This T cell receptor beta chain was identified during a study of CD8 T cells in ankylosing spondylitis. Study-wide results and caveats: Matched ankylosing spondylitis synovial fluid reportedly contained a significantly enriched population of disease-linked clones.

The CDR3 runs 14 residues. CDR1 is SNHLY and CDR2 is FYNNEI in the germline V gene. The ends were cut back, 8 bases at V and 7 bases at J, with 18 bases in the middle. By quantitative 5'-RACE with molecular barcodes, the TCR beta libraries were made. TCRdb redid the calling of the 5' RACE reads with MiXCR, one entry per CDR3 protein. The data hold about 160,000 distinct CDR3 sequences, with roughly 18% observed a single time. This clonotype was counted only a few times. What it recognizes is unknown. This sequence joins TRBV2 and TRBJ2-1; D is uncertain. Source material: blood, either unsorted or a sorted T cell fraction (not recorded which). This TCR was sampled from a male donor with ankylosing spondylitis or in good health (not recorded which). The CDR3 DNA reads TGTGCCAGCTTAAAAGATCGCTCAAAGAATGAGCAGTTCTTC. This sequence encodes CASLKDRSKNEQFF. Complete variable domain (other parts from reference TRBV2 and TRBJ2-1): EPEVTQTPSHQVTQMGQEVILRCVPISNHLYFYWYRQILGQKVEFLVSFYNNEISEKSEIFDDQFSVERPDGSNFTLKIRSTKLEDSAMYFCASLKDRSKNEQFFGPGTRLTVL.